This entry concerns a single TCR beta chain. This clone was seen only once. Its antigen remains undetermined. No base quality values were provided; no much bigger clone lies one nucleotide off. The data were taken from a study of shared clonotypes between healthy human individuals (dated by TCRdb to the early 2020s). Concerning the study at large: The cohort comprised two women and a few men aged 18 to 49 years. For each donor, CD4 naive and CD4 memory were each run on three plates, CD8 naive on two plates, and CD8 memory on one plate. Blood TCR repertoires of a handful of healthy adults were deeply sequenced to estimate repertoire size and the extent of clonotype sharing between individuals. Different laboratories and diverse techniques were used to prepare libraries and sequence TCR repertoires, to increase sequencing depth and limit assay-specific biases. Per donor, leukapheresis produced somewhere between about 0.8 and 9 billion PBMCs.

The germline V gene specifies SGDLS as CDR1 and YYNGEE as CDR2. Including cysteine and phenylalanine, the CDR3 has 15 amino acids. Only the CDR3 DNA stays, 45 bases, in frame from base 1. V lost 1 base and J lost 2 bases, and the count of bases not matched to a germline gene is 5. Using the deep immunoSEQ assay, multiplex PCR amplified TCR CDR3 regions from genomic DNA. Genomic DNA extracted from each cell subset was distributed evenly over all wells of several immunoSEQ 96-well plates, and each plate served as one replicate. For sorted subsets, about 220 ng of genomic DNA, equivalent to tens of thousands of T cell genomes, went into each replicate PCR. Purified libraries were measured with a Qubit 3.0 fluorometer, size-checked on a Bioanalyzer 2100, and measured again with the KAPA Library Quantification kit. Each immunoSEQ 96-well plate was sequenced on its own single-read 150-cycle Illumina NextSeq 550 flow cell. The published analysis was carried out like this. Because only junctional sequences without quality scores were contained in the immunoSEQ output, filtering matching that applied to full-length reads could not be performed. Sequences were annotated with PyIR, a Python wrapper for IgBLAST v1.9, using IMGT germline references to assign V/J genes and CDR3. Reads were filtered out if the reads had weak V/J assignments (E-value above 1e-6), no CDR3, stop codons, out-of-frame junctions, or ambiguous translated residues. V3J clonotypes were defined by identical inferred V gene, J gene, and CDR3 amino acid sequence. Percentage overlap between repertoires was computed as shared unique clonotypes divided by the size of the smaller repertoire. Three approaches were used to assess repertoire richness: RTK rarefaction, the Chao1 estimator, and Recon v2.1 estimates of unobserved clonotypes. For all TCRbeta clonotypes obtained by the gDNA method from four donors, generation probabilities were computed with OLGA. The source is immuneACCESS, and TCRdb retained only in-frame sequences with V and J called. Part of the clones is not carried over; for the studies checked, unresolved V genes explain less than half of this, and the remainder is unexplained. The V and J calls and clone size come from that table; D and trimming were worked out from the DNA. Within this sample are 550,000 to 800,000 clones, with about 74% of them counted one time only. The ten largest clones represent 1.5% to 2% of the sample.

The donors were healthy, HIV-negative adults who had no recently reported acute infections or vaccinations. Every donor was a Caucasian adult residing in Nashville, Tennessee, USA. Magnetic negative selection was used to enrich CD4+ T cells, after which naive cells were positively selected on CD45RA and the negative fraction became the memory subset. Blood was obtained by leukapheresis, after which PBMCs were separated by Ficoll-Histopaque density gradient centrifugation and cryopreserved in liquid nitrogen vapor phase. Analytical flow cytometry was used to check the purity and quantity of each magnetically sorted T cell population. From each sorted fraction, genomic DNA was isolated and quantified by UV absorbance on a Nanodrop 2000c. General conclusions and limits of the study: Compared with non-shared clonotypes, clonotypes shared by all four sorted-subset donors had higher generation probabilities. Only blood was sampled, and tissue TCR repertoires likely differ from those in blood. Because the study included a small number of donors, the genetic and exposure-history diversity represented was limited. Naive subsets generally had larger estimated clonotype richness than memory subsets. Even with the large sequencing depth, rarefaction of the sorted-subset datasets indicated that sequencing was incomplete. Based on pairwise subsampling, the degree of clonotype sharing among donors was expected to be affected by sequencing depth. Sharing across a few donors was observed for roughly 5% of naive CD4, 3.5% of naive CD8, 2% to 2.5% of memory CD4, and around 0.42% of memory CD8 clonotypes.

The clonotype comes from a woman aged 25 to 39 in good health. The chain joins TRBV9 to TRBJ1-1, and 7 bases in between align with TRBD1. The specimen was memory CD4+ T cells sorted from blood. In light of the paper, this sample's cell subset or site label describes: CD45RA-negative fraction. DNA sequence: TGTGCCAGCAGCGTATCCGGGACAGCTAACACTGAAGCTTTCTTT. The resulting protein is CASSVSGTANTEAFF.